Following are 19 T cell receptor beta chains from one sample sequenced in a study of graft-versus-host responses after intestinal transplantation. Method: immunoSEQ multiplex PCR; TCRdb's copy keeps in-frame clones and lacks some. Among roughly 120,000 clones listed, 90% were seen once. Their antigen targets remain unknown. The source was unstimulated CD4+ T cells sorted from spleen or lymph node cells, collected before intestinal transplant. These receptor sequences come from a human donor who received an intestinal transplant.

The chain carries TRBV30 and TRBJ1-1; D might be TRBD1 (6 bases). Germline CDR1 GTSNPN, CDR2 SVGIG (reference sequence). V was clipped by 4 bases and J by 2 bases, with 8 bases between them. CDR3 size: 12 residues. The CDR3 spells CAWKDRNTEAFF. In DNA, the CDR3 is TGTGCCTGGAAGGACAGAAACACTGAAGCTTTCTTT.

V gene TRBV19 combines with J gene TRBJ2-5; 12 nucleotides line up with TRBD1. The better agreement between TRBJ2-7 and the DNA end casts doubt on the J call. The germline V gene has CDR1 LNHDA and CDR2 SQIVND (reference sequence). The CDR3 spans 15 residues. The CDR3: CASSSGDRGRYEQYF. The CDR3 nucleotides read TGTGCCAGTAGTAGCGGGGACAGGGGGCGCTACGAGCAGTACTTC.

This clone was detected only once. This chain connects TRBV6-1 to TRBJ1-2, with no clear D. Per the germline V gene, CDR1 is MNHNS and CDR2 is SASEGT. V shed 5 bases and J shed 4 bases, with 11 bases lying between them. The CDR3 runs to 13 residues. Here the CDR3 DNA reads TGTGCCAGCAGTATGAGGGAAGGCTATGGCTACACCTTC. Translating it yields CASSMREGYGYTF.

The V call is TRBV7-9, the J call TRBJ2-1; TRBD2 matches 7 bases. Losses at the gene ends were 3 bases for V and 6 bases for J; bases not matched to a gene: 5. The CDR3 covers 14 residues. The V gene's germline CDR1 is SEHNR and CDR2 FQNEAQ (reference sequence). CDR3 coding DNA: TGTGCCAGCAGCTTCGGCGGGAGAGTCAATGAGCAGTTCTTC. Encoded protein: CASSFGGRVNEQFF.

This rearrangement joins TRBV19 to TRBJ1-1; D unclear. The CDR3 sequence is 12 residues long. Looked up from germline, CDR1 is LNHDA and CDR2 is SQIVND (reference sequence). Trimming left V 11 bases short and J 0 bases short, with 10 bases between. The CDR3 nucleotides read TGTGCCCCCGGGGAAATGAACACTGAAGCTTTCTTT. The encoded protein is CAPGEMNTEAFF.

The V gene is TRBV5-6, the J gene TRBJ2-1, with a tentative D call TRBD1 (5 bases). The V end lost 3 bases, the J end lost 6 bases, and 25 bases lay between the germline ends. Per germline, CDR1 SGHDT and CDR2 YYEEEE. The CDR3 length is 18 residues. CDR3 loop: CASSSYTPRVGLVNEQFF. The CDR3 coding sequence is TGTGCCAGCAGCTCCTATACCCCCAGGGTAGGGTTGGTCAATGAGCAGTTCTTC.

The chain uses TRBV7-2 and TRBJ2-7; D possibly corresponds to TRBD2 (6 bases). Deletions cut 1 base from V and 3 bases from J, with 13 bases between. The CDR3 is 15 residues long. Germline assignment: CDR1 SGHTA and CDR2 FQGNSA. The CDR3 reads CASSLDRGRIYEQYF. CDR3 coding DNA: TGTGCCAGCAGCTTAGATCGGGGGAGGATCTACGAGCAGTACTTC.

The rearrangement links TRBV7-9 to TRBJ2-1; 7 nucleotides match TRBD1. The CDR3 totals 13 residues. Looked up from germline, CDR1 is SEHNR and CDR2 is FQNEAQ (reference sequence). Trimming at V came to 8 bases and at J to 1 base, leaving 2 bases not matched to a gene. In nucleotides, the CDR3 is TGTGCCAGCCTCAGGGGGTCCTACAATGAGCAGTTCTTC. This encodes CASLRGSYNEQFF.

This clone was counted a few times. The rearrangement links TRBV6-5 to TRBJ1-3; maybe TRBD1 (5 bases). Germline V lookup: CDR1 MNHEY, CDR2 SVGAGI. Trimming cost V 8 bases and J 0 bases, with 14 bases left between them. The CDR3 totals 15 residues. CDR3 amino acids: CASSTARDSGNTIYF. CDR3 bases: TGTGCCAGCTCTACGGCCAGGGACTCTGGAAACACCATATATTTT.

V and J are TRBV18 and TRBJ2-7, with D maybe TRBD2 (6 bases). The CDR3 runs 13 residues. The germline CDR1 and CDR2 sequences are KGHSH and LQKENI. With 8 bases removed from V and 4 bases from J, the gap between germline ends came to 15 bases. CDR3 loop: CASAEGGHYEQYF. The CDR3 nucleotides read TGTGCCAGCGCCGAGGGAGGCCATTACGAGCAGTACTTC.

The V gene is TRBV4-1, the J gene TRBJ2-7; 9 bases are shared with TRBD1. The CDR3 covers 18 residues. Germline-derived CDR1 and CDR2 are MGHRA and YSYEKL. V was pared by 4 bases and J by 4 bases, with 17 bases of the junction left unmatched. The CDR3 DNA sequence: TGCGCCAGCAGCCCAAATGACCCCGGGACAGGGAATAGGTACGAGCAGTACTTC. The encoded protein is CASSPNDPGTGNRYEQYF.

This clone was recorded once. The chain links TRBV15 to TRBJ2-4; D call uncertain. The CDR3 runs 14 residues. Germline CDR1 is LNHNV and CDR2 is YYDKDF (reference sequence). Trimming removed 3 bases at V and 5 bases at J, with 11 bases between. The CDR3 sequence is CATSSPGIENIQYF. CDR3 coding DNA: TGTGCCACCAGCAGTCCCGGTATAGAAAACATTCAGTACTTC.

The chain combines TRBV6-1 with TRBJ1-3; TRBD1 matches 8 bases. CDR1 and CDR2 from the germline V gene are MNHNS and SASEGT. V lost 8 bases and J lost 2; bases outside the gene matches: 2. The CDR3 covers 13 residues. Here the CDR3 reads CASWTGPGNTIYF. In DNA, the CDR3 is TGTGCCAGCTGGACAGGGCCTGGAAACACCATATATTTT.

This chain uses TRBV30 with TRBJ2-3; no reliable D call. The germline V gene has CDR1 GTSNPN and CDR2 SVGIG (reference sequence). This CDR3 has 13 amino acids. Trimming cost V 0 bases and J 2 bases, with 6 bases left between them. CDR3 bases: TGTGCCTGGAGTGTTCGGTACACAGATACGCAGTATTTT. It specifies CAWSVRYTDTQYF. The variable domain in full, completed from reference TRBV30 and TRBJ2-3, reads SQTIHQWPATLVQPVGSPLSLECTVEGTSNPNLYWYRQAAGRGLQLLFYSVGIGQISSEVPQNLSASRPQDRQFILSSKKLLLSDSGFYLCAWSVRYTDTQYFGPGTRLTVL.

The chain uses TRBV21-1 and TRBJ1-3. TRBV21-1 is a documented pseudogene. This CDR3 spans 11 amino acids. The DNA of the CDR3 is TGTGCCAGCAGCGCGGGAAACACCATATATTTT. Protein: CASSAGNTIYF.

This clone was detected a few times. This chain links TRBV6-5 with TRBJ1-2; 7 bases line up with TRBD1. The CDR3 totals 13 residues. V was pared by 7 bases and J by 4 bases, with 6 bases of the junction left unmatched. Germline V CDR1 and CDR2: MNHEY, SVGAGI. The CDR3, as DNA: TGTGCCAGCACTGCAACAGGGGTCTATGGCTACACCTTC. Its translation: CASTATGVYGYTF.

V usage is TRBV11-2 and J usage is TRBJ2-7; D is possibly TRBD2 (5 bases). This CDR3 contains 14 residues. Trimming removed 5 bases from V and 2 bases from J, with 13 bases in between. CDR1 SGHAT and CDR2 FQNNGV come from the germline V gene. The CDR3 region is CASSPDGVTYEQYF. Here the CDR3 DNA reads TGTGCCAGCAGCCCGGACGGGGTCACCTACGAGCAGTACTTC.

The V gene is TRBV4-1, the J gene TRBJ2-7, with TRBD1 matching over 7 bases. CDR1 is MGHRA, CDR2 YSYEKL, per germline. The CDR3 totals 15 residues. With 4 bases clipped from V and 2 bases from J, the junction kept 8 bases outside the gene matches. The CDR3 DNA reads TGCGCCAGCAGCCCGTATCCGGGACAGACCTACGAGCAGTACTTC. It specifies CASSPYPGQTYEQYF.

The genes are TRBV28 and TRBJ2-3; TRBD2 matches at 11 bases. The length of the CDR3 is 19 residues. V dropped 10 bases and J dropped 4; count of bases not matched to a gene: 22. CDR1 and CDR2 (germline): MDHEN, SYDVKM. CDR3 sequence: CATLNGYGTSGYPPDTQYF. DNA of the CDR3: TGTGCCACACTCAACGGATATGGGACTAGCGGATACCCCCCAGATACGCAGTATTTT.